The entry below describes one T cell receptor beta chain. The antigen is unknown. The library targeted TCRbeta and was prepared with unique molecular identifiers. MiXCR was run by TCRdb on the PCR reads, yielding one entry per CDR3 protein. The sample lists 610,000 or so distinct CDR3 sequences, around 27% seen once, with 36% in the top ten. This sample is part of a study of T-cell reconstitution after alpha-beta-depleted transplantation in children. General study findings and limits: At one year after transplant, newly produced T cells mostly accounted for T-cell counts and diversity. In patients about two months after transplant, alpha-beta T cells reportedly arose from several hundred expanded graft clones.

After removal of 2 bases from V and 2 bases from J, the junction contained 4 bases not matched to a gene. The CDR3 spans 15 residues. From germline, CDR1 is SGHRS and CDR2 YFSETQ. This sample comprised PBMCs, obtained before TCRalphabeta/CD19-depleted stem cell transplant. The chain combines TRBV5-1 with TRBJ2-1; TRBD2 aligns across 7 bases. This sequence originates from a boy in the first two years of life with Wiskott-Aldrich syndrome, due to receive a stem cell transplant. The CDR3 DNA sequence: TGCGCCAGCAGCTTTGCGGGAGACGCCTACAATGAGCAGTTCTTC. Residues: CASSFAGDAYNEQFF.